This record concerns one TCR beta chain sequence. This CDR3 region has 16 residues. Germline V gene lookup returns CDR1 SEHNR and CDR2 FQNEAQ (reference sequence). V was clipped by 1 base and J by 4 bases, with 16 bases between them. The sample originates from a study of T-cell memory formation after mild COVID-19. TCRdb recomputed calls from the 5' RACE reads with MiXCR, one row per CDR3 protein. Of some 410,000 distinct CDR3 sequences in the sample, less than 25% were seen once. V is TRBV7-9 and J is TRBJ1-2, with no clear D. The source material was PBMCs or a T cell subset sorted from them (not recorded which). This receptor was identified in an adult woman who had mild COVID-19 (a few samples of this study predate the infection). Cell type and time point are not known. The CDR3 region is CASSLVGIRSPYGYTF. The CDR3 bases are TGTGCCAGCAGCTTAGTTGGTATCAGGAGCCCCTATGGCTACACCTTC.